The table lists the clone carrying this T cell receptor beta chain with a few counts. This sample was taken from a study of CD8 T cells in Susac syndrome. cDNA came from about 0.5 to 1 ug RNA primed by random hexamers. The TCR beta CDR3 was amplified by immunoSEQ multiplex PCR across 54 Vbeta, 13 Jbeta. TCRdb ran MiXCR on the immunoSEQ multiplex PCR reads and lists one entry per CDR3 protein. The table lists some 150,000 distinct CDR3 sequences, about 95% of them singletons. V lost 4 bases and J lost 7, with 17 bases in between. The V gene's germline CDR1 is GTSNPN and CDR2 SVGIG (reference sequence). The CDR3 has 15 amino acids. Sequencing of TCR beta was carried out in blood CD8+ and CD4+ T cells.

Sequenced: CD8+ T cells from PBMCs. The sequence came from a human donor with multiple sclerosis. V and J are TRBV30 and TRBJ1-6; no reliable D call. CDR3: CAWNSPAGLNSPLHF. Here the CDR3 DNA reads TGTGCCTGGAATTCACCGGCAGGACTCAATTCACCCCTCCACTTT.